This T cell receptor (beta chain) was profiled in a study of shared clonotypes between healthy human individuals. Study background: The plates for each donor numbered three CD4 naive, three CD4 memory, two CD8 naive and one CD8 memory.

Adult donors, all healthy and HIV-negative, had no recent acute infections or vaccinations. Investigators divided CD4+ cells into CD45RA+ naive and CD45RA-negative memory subsets. Study-wide points: The study drew on few donors, limiting represented genetic and exposure-history diversity.

A remark on this clone: As yet, its antigen is unknown. The same CDR3 can be traced to other DNA sequences in this sample.

CDR3 length equals 11 residues. The germline CDR1 and CDR2 sequences are SGHTA and FQGNSA. Trimming left V 1 base short and J 4 bases short, with 2 bases between. Method: immunoSEQ multiplex PCR; TCRdb's copy keeps in-frame clones and lacks some. The table includes approximately 2.1 million clones, over 85% detected once. This chain uses TRBV7-2 with TRBJ2-7; D is ambiguous. The specimen sequenced was naive CD4+ T cells from PBMCs. The subset was: CD45RA+ positively selected. This receptor was identified in a man between 18 and 35 years old in good health. Some clones in this sample may be carry-over from other donors' samples. The chain's CDR3 is CASSLVYEQYF. CDR3 coding DNA: TGTGCCAGCAGCTTAGTATACGAGCAGTACTTC.